This T cell receptor beta chain was captured in a study of T cell repertoires in cytomegalovirus infection. Study-wide points: Within the response measured ex vivo, HLA-C-restricted CMV-specific TCR beta clonotypes were dominant.

Details on this clonotype: Its antigen is currently unknown.

TCRdb passed the reads through MiXCR, listing each CDR3 protein once. This table holds 350,000 to 550,000 distinct CDR3 sequences, approximately 30% found once. This CDR3 region has 12 residues. The ends were cut back, 8 bases at V and 7 bases at J, with 11 bases in the middle. CDR1 and CDR2 (germline): MDHEN, SYDVKM. The clonotype was recovered from a human donor in good health (CMV status not recorded). Some clones in this sample may be carry-over from other donors' samples. The chain has TRBV28 and TRBJ2-2; a weak D match, TRBD1 (6 bases). What was sequenced was PBMCs. The CDR3 coding sequence is TGTGCCAGCCAGACAGGAGGCGGGGAGCTGTTTTTT. As protein: CASQTGGGELFF.